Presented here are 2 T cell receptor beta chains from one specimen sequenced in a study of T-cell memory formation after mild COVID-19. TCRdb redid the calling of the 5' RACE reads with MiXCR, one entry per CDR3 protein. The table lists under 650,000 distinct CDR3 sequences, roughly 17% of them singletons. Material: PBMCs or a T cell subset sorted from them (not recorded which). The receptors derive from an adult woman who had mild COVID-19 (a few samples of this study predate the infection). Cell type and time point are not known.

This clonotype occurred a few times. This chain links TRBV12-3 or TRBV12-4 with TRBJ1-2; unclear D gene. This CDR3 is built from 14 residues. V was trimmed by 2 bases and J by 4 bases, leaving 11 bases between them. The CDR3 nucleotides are TGTGCCAGCAGTTTATCGAACGGCCTCTATGGCTACACCTTC. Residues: CASSLSNGLYGYTF.

In nucleotides, the CDR3 is TGTGCCTGGAGCCCTTCCGGGGCAGAGACCCAGTACTTC. Translation: CAWSPSGAETQYF. The chain is built from TRBV30 and TRBJ2-5, with D perhaps TRBD1 or TRBD2 (5 bases each). The germline V gene encodes CDR1 GTSNPN and CDR2 SVGIG (reference sequence). V shed 3 bases and J shed 4 bases, with 12 bases lying between them. This CDR3 spans 13 amino acids.